The clone carrying this T cell receptor (beta chain) was seen a handful of times. What it binds is unknown. The V and J ends lost 6 bases and 2 bases respectively, with 10 bases between them. The germline V gene encodes CDR1 SEHNR and CDR2 FQNEAQ (reference sequence). CDR3 length: 13 residues. Unique molecular identifiers tagged the TCRbeta library. TCRdb re-called the PCR reads through MiXCR, storing one row per CDR3 protein. The sample comprises hundreds of thousands of distinct CDR3 sequences, under 20% of which are singletons, and roughly 4.8% rests with the top ten. This sample was included in a study of T-cell reconstitution after alpha-beta-depleted transplantation in children. Study-wide results and caveats: By about two months after transplant, alpha-beta T cells reportedly arose from several hundred graft clones that had expanded.

The material sequenced was PBMCs, mostly from graft donor cells, taken 360 days after TCRalphabeta/CD19-depleted stem cell transplant. This TCR was recovered from a male patient between 10 and 17 years old who had a stem cell transplant for acute lymphoblastic leukemia, so the T cells may come from the graft donor. The rearrangement joins TRBV7-9 to TRBJ2-5; D possibly corresponds to TRBD1 (6 bases). The CDR3 sequence: CASRSGEQETQYF. The CDR3 DNA sequence: TGTGCCAGCAGGTCAGGGGAGCAAGAGACCCAGTACTTC.